This T cell receptor beta chain is drawn from a study of blood T cell repertoires in COVID-19 (dated by TCRdb to about 2020). For context, the study as a whole: Samples from collaborators originated in the United States, Italy and Spain and spanned both the acute and convalescent phases of COVID-19. The samples were drawn from two sources: the first 160 participants of the ongoing ImmuneRACE study, and 1,254 subjects contributed by 6 global collaborators. A freely available public database, intended as a resource for researchers studying the immune response to SARS-CoV-2, is where the repertoires were released. The dataset comprised deeply sampled blood TCRbeta repertoires from subjects exposed to, actively infected with, or recovered from COVID-19. Where HLA class I and class II types were available, the types were taken from metadata supplied by the sample provider, not from assay-based typing. Sample metadata almost always included a de-identified subject ID, COVID-19 status, age in years and sex. The prospective study material was composed of cDNA or gDNA derived from T cells, B-cell-depleted T cells, or PBMCs. Study-wide findings and limitations: The quantity of clinical and demographic metadata differed by source and by participant and was supplied without curation.

Germline trimming amounts to 0 bases on V and 0 bases on J, with 11 as the count of junction bases outside the gene matches. The CDR3, cysteine through phenylalanine, is 21 amino acids long. The only DNA kept is the CDR3, 63 bases in frame from the first base. CDR1 is given as MGHRA and CDR2 as YSYEKL, both from the germline V gene. The collaborating institutions used their own protocols to collect whole blood in K2EDTA tubes. Collaborator samples were shipped for TCRbeta analysis as frozen whole blood, isolated PBMCs, or DNA extracted from either sample type. Concerning this clone: It has no known antigen specificity. No qualities accompany the bases; no much larger clone lies one base away.

TCRbeta CDR3 regions were amplified from genomic DNA by means of the immunoSEQ Assay, a bias-controlled multiplex PCR. In the source study's methods: Within the assay, amplification of reference gene primers was used to estimate how many nucleated cells each sample contained. To quantify the absolute abundance of each unique TCRbeta CDR3 rearrangement, sequence reads were collapsed and filtered. For each sample, productive Simpson clonality was calculated as the square root of Simpson's diversity index over productive rearrangements. Held by TCRdb, this immuneACCESS table contains in-frame sequences only and omits some clones. Under half of the omission traces to an unresolved V gene where checked; the cause of the rest is unknown. V, J and clone size were drawn from that table, and D and trimming were deduced from the DNA. The sample table holds 150,000 to 200,000 clones, of which approximately 90% were seen once. The biggest ten clones account for less than 2.5% of the sample.

Sequences were obtained from peripheral blood. The TCR originated in a young man with acute or convalescent COVID-19. The rearrangement combines TRBV4-1 with TRBJ2-4, with 13 bases aligning to TRBD2. The CDR3 region has the sequence CASSQEGAGLAGNLAKNIQYF. The DNA sequence reads TGCGCCAGCAGCCAAGAGGGGGCGGGACTAGCGGGGAACTTAGCCAAAAACATTCAGTACTTC.